Each of the 27 T cell receptor beta chains below was sequenced from the same sample in a study of T cell clones after liver transplantation. Only in-frame clones appear in the TCRdb table, and some are missing; sequencing was by immunoSEQ multiplex PCR. The sample has 55,000 to 75,000 clones, about 71% seen once. The material sequenced was CD4+ T cells from blood, taken at the roughly 15-month timepoint. These TCRs come from a human patient who received a liver transplant. The graft donor may account for some of the T cells.

The chain carries TRBV5-1 and TRBJ2-7; D is perhaps TRBD2 (5 bases). Per germline, CDR1 SGHRS and CDR2 YFSETQ. The germline V and J ends were trimmed by 3 bases and 2 bases, with 18 bases remaining between them. This CDR3 region has 16 residues. The CDR3 DNA follows: TGCGCCAGCAGCTCGGGATGGGGTAAGATCACCTACGAGCAGTACTTC. It encodes CASSSGWGKITYEQYF.

Written as DNA, the CDR3 is TGTGCCAGCTCTACCCAAGAGACCCAGTACTTC. As protein: CASSTQETQYF. This chain connects TRBV2 to TRBJ2-5; D gene uncertain. Germline values: CDR1 SNHLY, CDR2 FYNNEI. The V end lost 8 bases, the J end lost 1 base, and 5 bases lay between the germline ends. The CDR3 contains 11 residues.

DNA of the CDR3: TGTGCCACCAGCAGTGGGACAGGGGACCAAGAGACCCAGTACTTC. It codes for CATSSGTGDQETQYF. The chain recombines TRBV15 with TRBJ2-5, with 10 bases lining up with TRBD1. The CDR3 is made up of 15 amino acids. V lost 3 bases, J lost 0 bases, and 1 base stayed unmatched. Per the germline V gene, CDR1 is LNHNV and CDR2 is YYDKDF (reference sequence).

This clone was found a few times. The chain has TRBV18 and TRBJ2-3; D gene unclear. CDR1 and CDR2 (germline): KGHSH, LQKENI. Trimming took 3 bases from V and 6 from J, leaving 4 bases between them. This CDR3 has 11 residues. The CDR3 loop reads CASSPGDTQYF. The CDR3 DNA reads as TGTGCCAGCTCACCTGGGGATACGCAGTATTTT.

The chain couples TRBV5-4 to TRBJ1-6, with 7 bases lining up with TRBD1. The CDR3 runs 17 residues. V was clipped by 3 bases and J by 0 bases; unmatched bases: 6. Per germline, CDR1 SGHNT and CDR2 YYREEE (reference sequence). CDR3 protein: CASSSAGGSSYNSPLHF. The CDR3 DNA sequence: TGTGCCAGCAGCTCCGCAGGGGGAAGCTCCTATAATTCACCCCTCCACTTT.

A few counts support this clone. This chain joins TRBV4-1 and TRBJ2-2; a weak D match, TRBD2 (5 bases). The CDR3 length is 15 residues. Per the germline V gene, CDR1 is MGHRA and CDR2 is YSYEKL. V shed 0 bases and J shed 6 bases, with 11 bases lying between them. The CDR3 loop is CASSQDRTGAGELFF. In DNA, the CDR3 is TGCGCCAGCAGCCAAGACAGGACTGGAGCCGGGGAGCTGTTTTTT.

This clone was observed a few times. The rearrangement links TRBV5-1 to TRBJ1-1; D is perhaps TRBD1 (6 bases). V was clipped by 4 bases and J by 4 bases, with 14 bases between them. Germline-derived CDR1 and CDR2 are SGHRS and YFSETQ. The CDR3 consists of 14 residues. The CDR3 region is CASSAGGWGTEAFF. The CDR3 DNA reads as TGCGCCAGCAGCGCGGGGGGCTGGGGCACTGAAGCTTTCTTT.

This clone has just one count. The chain employs TRBV6-6 and TRBJ2-7; TRBD2 might be the D (5 bases). The CDR3 has 14 residues. Germline V lookup: CDR1 MNHNY, CDR2 SVGAGI (reference sequence). Trimming removed 9 bases at V and 7 bases at J, with 22 bases between. The CDR3 DNA sequence: TGTGCCAGTGCATTACGCGCGGTCGAGGGTGAGCAGTACGTC. Amino acid sequence: CASALRAVEGEQYV.

The chain employs TRBV12-5 and TRBJ2-1; no firm D call. The V end lost 4 bases, the J end lost 9 bases, and 4 bases lay between the germline ends. The CDR3 runs to 10 residues. The germline gives CDR1 LGHNT, CDR2 FRNRAP. CDR3 nucleotides: TGTGCTAGTGGTTGGGGTGAGCAGTTCTTC. Protein product: CASGWGEQFF. Looking up the rest from reference TRBV12-5 and TRBJ2-1 gives the full variable domain: DARVTQTPRHKVTEMGQEVTMRCQPILGHNTVFWYRQTMMQGLELLAYFRNRAPLDDSGMPKDRFSAEMPDATLATLKIQPSEPRDSAVYFCASGWGEQFFGPGTRLTVL.

The CDR3 reads CASSLARLAGETQYF. The CDR3 DNA is TGTGCCAGCAGCTTAGCGAGGCTAGCGGGAGAGACCCAGTACTTC. This sequence joins TRBV7-9 and TRBJ2-5; TRBD2 matches 8 bases. With V trimmed by 0 bases and J by 4 bases, 4 bases remained unmatched. The CDR3 runs to 15 residues. CDR1 SEHNR and CDR2 FQNEAQ come from the germline V gene (reference sequence).

V and J are TRBV7-7 and TRBJ2-1; 12 bases are shared with TRBD2. This CDR3 is built from 15 residues. Germline lookup yields CDR1 SSHAT and CDR2 FNYEAQ (reference sequence). Trimming cost V 3 bases and J 9 bases; bases outside gene matches: 6. The CDR3 protein is CASSFGLAGPSEQFF. CDR3 sequence (DNA): TGTGCCAGCAGCTTCGGACTAGCGGGGCCAAGTGAGCAGTTCTTC.

This clone was recorded once. The V and J genes are TRBV6-5 and TRBJ2-3; possible D gene TRBD1, 5 bases. This CDR3 is built from 14 residues. Between the trimmed V and J ends, which lost 0 bases and 5 bases, there was a span of 9 bases. Germline-derived CDR1 and CDR2 are MNHEY and SVGAGI. The CDR3 loop reads CASSYSPGQDTQYF. CDR3 coding DNA: TGTGCCAGCAGTTACTCTCCAGGGCAAGATACGCAGTATTTT.

This clone is medium-sized within its sample. This chain connects TRBV2 to TRBJ1-6; perhaps TRBD1 as D (5 bases). V lost 5 bases to trimming and J lost 10 bases, with 12 bases between them. Per the germline V gene, CDR1 is SNHLY and CDR2 is FYNNEI. CDR3 size: 13 residues. Here the CDR3 reads CASSRGEGSPLHF. The CDR3 DNA reads as TGTGCCAGCAGTCGGGGGGAGGGGTCACCCCTCCACTTT.

CDR3 sequence (DNA): TGCGCCAGCAGCTTGTTAGGGAGACTTACAGATACGCAGTATTTT. It translates to CASSLLGRLTDTQYF. The J gene is TRBJ2-3, the V gene TRBV5-1, with D perhaps TRBD2 (5 bases). The CDR3 runs to 15 residues. Germline CDR1 is SGHRS and CDR2 is YFSETQ. Trimming cost V 1 base and J 3 bases, with 12 bases left between them.

The rearrangement uses TRBV7-2 and TRBJ2-5; TRBD1 aligns across 7 bases. The V and J ends lost 1 base and 5 bases, in that order; junction bases with no gene match: 4. Germline CDR1 and CDR2: SGHTA and FQGNSA. The CDR3 length is 14 residues. CDR3 nucleotides: TGTGCCAGCAGCTTAGGACAGGGCTGGGAGACCCAGTACTTC. Its protein is CASSLGQGWETQYF. Variable domain in full (rest from reference TRBV7-2 and TRBJ2-5): GAGVSQSPSNKVTEKGKDVELRCDPISGHTALYWYRQSLGQGLEFLIYFQGNSAPDKSGLPSDRFSAERTGGSVSTLTIQRTQQEDSAVYLCASSLGQGWETQYFGPGTRLLVL.

The CDR3 spells CASSDREPYEQYV. The CDR3 DNA sequence: TGTGCCAGCAGTGATAGGGAGCCCTACGAGCAGTACGTC. The chain carries TRBV6-1 and TRBJ2-7; D perhaps matches TRBD2 (5 bases). V was pared by 3 bases and J by 2 bases, with 8 bases between. Germline CDR1 is MNHNS and CDR2 is SASEGT. This CDR3 region has 13 residues.

The J gene is TRBJ2-5, the V gene TRBV5-1; 9 bases are a match to TRBD2. CDR1 and CDR2 (germline): SGHRS, YFSETQ. V lost 0 bases to trimming and J lost 2 bases; unmatched junction nucleotides: 8. There are 17 residues in the CDR3. The chain's CDR3 is CASSLVVSGGLQETQYF. The CDR3 nucleotides are TGCGCCAGCAGCTTGGTGGTTAGCGGGGGACTTCAAGAGACCCAGTACTTC.

Here the CDR3 reads CASSEQTGGQPQHF. The CDR3 DNA follows: TGTGCCAGCAGTGAACAGACAGGGGGCCAGCCCCAGCATTTT. The chain combines TRBV6-1 with TRBJ1-5; 10 nucleotides match TRBD1. Germline V gene data show CDR1 as MNHNS and CDR2 as SASEGT. The CDR3 is 14 amino acids. V lost 2 bases, J lost 7 bases, and 2 bases stayed unmatched.

V is TRBV5-1 and J is TRBJ2-3, with 13 nucleotides matching TRBD2. Germline-derived CDR1 and CDR2 are SGHRS and YFSETQ. The junction had 0 bases not matched to a gene; V was cut back by 7 bases and J by 1 base. There are 14 residues in the CDR3. The CDR3 nucleotides are TGCGCCAGCGGGACTAGCGGGGGCACAGATACGCAGTATTTT. It specifies CASGTSGGTDTQYF.

The table lists this clone with a few counts. The chain uses TRBV14 and TRBJ2-7; D unresolved. Trimming cost V 4 bases and J 1 base, with 2 bases left between them. Germline V CDR1 and CDR2: SGHDN, FVKESK. The CDR3 totals 11 residues. This CDR3 is CASSLSYEQYV. CDR3 DNA sequence: TGTGCCAGCAGCCTATCCTACGAGCAGTACGTC.

The V call is TRBV5-1, the J call TRBJ1-1, with D maybe TRBD1 (5 bases). The germline CDR1 and CDR2 sequences are SGHRS and YFSETQ. V was pared by 4 bases and J by 2 bases, with 6 bases between. The CDR3 contains 12 residues. CDR3 sequence (DNA): TGCGCCAGCAGCCGGGACAACACTGAAGCTTTCTTT. As protein: CASSRDNTEAFF.

The chain is built from TRBV6-6 and TRBJ1-2, with a tentative D call TRBD1 (5 bases). This CDR3 has 12 residues. V was pared by 4 bases and J by 3 bases, with 6 bases between. Germline V gene data show CDR1 as MNHNY and CDR2 as SVGAGI (reference sequence). CDR3 sequence (DNA): TGTGCCAGCAGTTTGGGGGACTATGGCTACACCTTC. Residues: CASSLGDYGYTF.

This chain connects TRBV30 to TRBJ1-2; D is undetermined. Germline assignment: CDR1 GTSNPN and CDR2 SVGIG (reference sequence). The length of the CDR3 is 15 residues. Trimming pared 8 bases from V and 9 bases from J, leaving 28 bases between. The CDR3 DNA follows: TGTGCCGTCGGATCTGGCGGTATCGGCCTTCTCCGCTACACCTTC. This encodes CAVGSGGIGLLRYTF. Variable domain in full (rest from reference TRBV30 and TRBJ1-2): SQTIHQWPATLVQPVGSPLSLECTVEGTSNPNLYWYRQAAGRGLQLLFYSVGIGQISSEVPQNLSASRPQDRQFILSSKKLLLSDSGFYLCAVGSGGIGLLRYTFGSGTRLTVV.

The chain employs TRBV18 and TRBJ1-4; TRBD1 might be the D (5 bases). Trimming cost V 2 bases and J 0 bases, with 10 bases left between them. Germline V gene sequence: CDR1 KGHSH, CDR2 LQKENI. This CDR3 region has 16 residues. In DNA, the CDR3 is TGTGCCAGCTCACCAGCAACAGGAGCAACTAATGAAAAACTGTTTTTT. Translation gives CASSPATGATNEKLFF.

V and J are TRBV19 and TRBJ1-2; TRBD1 matches at 9 bases. The CDR3 covers 15 residues. The ends lost 4 bases at V and 4 bases at J; junction bases unmatched: 7. The germline gives CDR1 LNHDA, CDR2 SQIVND (reference sequence). DNA of the CDR3: TGTGCCAGTAGTAAGGGGGACAGGGTCTTCTATGGCTACACCTTC. This sequence encodes CASSKGDRVFYGYTF. The full variable domain, completed using reference TRBV19 and TRBJ1-2, is DGGITQSPKYLFRKEGQNVTLSCEQNLNHDAMYWYRQDPGQGLRLIYYSQIVNDFQKGDIAEGYSVSREKKESFPLTVTSAQKNPTAFYLCASSKGDRVFYGYTFGSGTRLTVV.

This clone was found a few times. The rearrangement joins TRBV5-4 to TRBJ2-5, with D perhaps given as TRBD1 or TRBD2 (5 bases each). From germline, CDR1 is SGHNT and CDR2 YYREEE (reference sequence). V gave up 0 bases and J gave up 3 bases, with 9 bases separating them. CDR3 length: 14 residues. CDR3 in amino acids: CASSLAGTKETQYF. The CDR3 DNA follows: TGTGCCAGCAGCTTGGCCGGGACGAAAGAGACCCAGTACTTC.

This clone was observed a few times. CDR3: CATSTGTGSNQPQHF. As DNA, the CDR3 is TGTGCCACCAGCACCGGGACAGGGAGCAATCAGCCCCAGCATTTT. The chain is built from TRBV15 and TRBJ1-5; TRBD1 matches 9 bases. This CDR3 has 15 residues. CDR1 and CDR2 from the germline V gene are LNHNV and YYDKDF (reference sequence). V gave up 4 bases and J gave up 1 base; unmatched junction bases: 2.